The TCR beta chain under discussion was sequenced for a study of blood T cells in healthy people across ages. Germline V gene lookup returns CDR1 SGHRS and CDR2 YFSETQ. Unmatched junction bases numbered 10, after V lost 6 bases and J lost 7 bases. The CDR3 length is 13 residues. Every donor provided around 9.3 milliliters of peripheral blood. Concerning this clonotype itself: The antigen is undetermined.

Next came a second PCR, run for roughly 7 to 12 cycles, which used a sample-barcoded 5' primer along with a J-beta primer mix. TCRdb reprocessed the 5' RACE reads via MiXCR and lists one record per CDR3 protein. The sample holds approximately 800,000 distinct CDR3 sequences, approximately 55% seen once. Broader study findings: It was held that diversity estimates obtained from one million T cells represented underestimates. Both higher diversity and more naive CD4+ cells marked long-lived donors when set against aged donors.

This rearrangement joins TRBV5-1 to TRBJ2-7; 7 nucleotides agree with TRBD1. Sequencing was performed on blood. The sequence came from a man older than 75 in good health. CDR3 DNA sequence: TGCGCCAGCACTCTATCGACAGGGTGGGAGCAGTACTTC. Protein product: CASTLSTGWEQYF.